These 2 T cell receptor beta chains were all obtained from the same sample, sequenced in a study of cytomegalovirus exposure and HLA in healthy donors. Use of 60 Vbeta and 13 Jbeta primers characterized the PCR. Profiled with immunoSEQ multiplex PCR; TCRdb holds only in-frame clones, not every one. This sample yields around 91,000 clones, of which approximately 78% are seen a single time; 3.5% to 5.5% belongs to the top ten. The sequenced sample was PBMCs. Receptors were obtained from a middle-aged woman in good health and CMV-seropositive.

The chain carries TRBV5-4 and TRBJ2-7; 7 nucleotides agree with TRBD1. The CDR3 loop spans 12 amino acids. V gave up 4 bases and J gave up 3 bases; unmatched junction bases: 1. Germline-derived CDR1 and CDR2 are SGHNT and YYREEE (reference sequence). The CDR3 nucleotides read TGTGCCAGCAGCAGGGACAGCTACGAGCAGTACTTC. Translation gives CASSRDSYEQYF.

On this clone: At one end the junction does not follow the germline gene, possibly because of a read error. The J gene is TRBJ2-1, the V gene TRBV5-1; D is unresolved. CDR3 size: 19 residues. Germline lookup yields CDR1 SGHRS and CDR2 YFSETQ. The CDR3 protein is CASSLGLGNGGLSSNEQFF. The DNA of the CDR3 is TGCGCCAGCAGCTTGGGATTGGGTAATGGCGGATTATCCTCCAATGAGCAGTTCTTC.